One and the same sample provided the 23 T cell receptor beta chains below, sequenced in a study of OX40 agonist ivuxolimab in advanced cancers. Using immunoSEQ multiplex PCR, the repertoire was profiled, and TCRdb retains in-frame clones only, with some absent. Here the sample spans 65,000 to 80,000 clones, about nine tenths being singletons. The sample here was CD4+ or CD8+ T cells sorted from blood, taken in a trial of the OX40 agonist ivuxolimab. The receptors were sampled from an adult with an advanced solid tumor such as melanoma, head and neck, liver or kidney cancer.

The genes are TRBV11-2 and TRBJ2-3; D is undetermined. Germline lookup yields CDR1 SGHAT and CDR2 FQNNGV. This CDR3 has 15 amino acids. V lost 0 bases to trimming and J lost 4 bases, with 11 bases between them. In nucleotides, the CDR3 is TGTGCCAGCAGCTTAGAGTCTCCGTCACCAGATACGCAGTATTTT. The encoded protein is CASSLESPSPDTQYF.

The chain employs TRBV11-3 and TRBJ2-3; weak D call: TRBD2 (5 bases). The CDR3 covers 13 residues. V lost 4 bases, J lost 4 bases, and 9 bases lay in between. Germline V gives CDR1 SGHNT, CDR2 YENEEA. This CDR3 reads CASSSEGADTQYF. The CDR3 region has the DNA TGTGCCAGCAGCTCAGAGGGCGCAGATACGCAGTATTTT.

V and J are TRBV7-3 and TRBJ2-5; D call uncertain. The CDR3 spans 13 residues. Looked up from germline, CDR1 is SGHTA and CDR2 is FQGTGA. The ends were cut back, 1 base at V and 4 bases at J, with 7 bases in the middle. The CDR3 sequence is CASSLNRGETQYF. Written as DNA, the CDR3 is TGTGCCAGCAGCTTAAATAGAGGAGAGACCCAGTACTTC.

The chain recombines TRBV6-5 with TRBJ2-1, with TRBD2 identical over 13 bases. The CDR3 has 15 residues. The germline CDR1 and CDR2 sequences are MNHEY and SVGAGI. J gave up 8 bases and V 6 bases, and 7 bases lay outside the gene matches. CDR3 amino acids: CASRVLAGGPDEQFF. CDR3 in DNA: TGTGCCAGCAGGGTACTAGCGGGAGGGCCGGATGAGCAGTTCTTC.

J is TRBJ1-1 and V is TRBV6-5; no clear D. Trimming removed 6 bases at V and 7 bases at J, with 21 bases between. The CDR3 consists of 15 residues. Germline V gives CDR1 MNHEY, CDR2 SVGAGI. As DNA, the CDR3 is TGTGCCAGCAGCTCACTCGGCGCCGAGTATGGTGAAGCTTTCTTT. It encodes CASSSLGAEYGEAFF.

The CDR3 reads CASSPQGPLGELFF. CDR3 coding DNA: TGTGCCAGCAGCCCACAGGGACCCCTAGGGGAGCTGTTTTTT. The chain recombines TRBV7-3 with TRBJ2-2; D is perhaps TRBD1 (6 bases). The CDR3 runs to 14 residues. The germline V gene has CDR1 SGHTA and CDR2 FQGTGA. V was cut by 5 bases and J by 8 bases, with 15 bases left in between.

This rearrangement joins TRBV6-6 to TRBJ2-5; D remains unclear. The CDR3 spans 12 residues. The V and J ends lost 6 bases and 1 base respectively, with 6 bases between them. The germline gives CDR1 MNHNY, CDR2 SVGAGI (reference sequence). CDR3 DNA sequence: TGTGCCAGCAGGACCCTCCAAGAGACCCAGTACTTC. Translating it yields CASRTLQETQYF.

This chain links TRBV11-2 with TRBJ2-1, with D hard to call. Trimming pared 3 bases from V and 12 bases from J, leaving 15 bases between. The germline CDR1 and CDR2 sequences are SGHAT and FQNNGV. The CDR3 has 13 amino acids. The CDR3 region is CASSFAAVPWQFF. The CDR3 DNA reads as TGTGCCAGCAGCTTCGCGGCGGTCCCCTGGCAGTTCTTC.

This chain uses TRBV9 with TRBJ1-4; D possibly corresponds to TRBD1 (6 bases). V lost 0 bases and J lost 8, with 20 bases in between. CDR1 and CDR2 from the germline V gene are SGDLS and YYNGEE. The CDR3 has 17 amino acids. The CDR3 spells CASSVASRGRGEEKLFF. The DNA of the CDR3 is TGTGCCAGCAGCGTAGCTAGTCGGGGCAGGGGAGAGGAAAAACTGTTTTTT.

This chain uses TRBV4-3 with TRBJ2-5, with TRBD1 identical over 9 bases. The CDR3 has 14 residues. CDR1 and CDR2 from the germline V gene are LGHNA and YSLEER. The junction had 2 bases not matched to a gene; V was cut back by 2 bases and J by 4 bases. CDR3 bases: TGCGCCAGCAGCCAATTGACAGGGGGAGAGACCCAGTACTTC. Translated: CASSQLTGGETQYF.

The CDR3 is CASSYSSGRGNEQFF. Here the CDR3 DNA reads TGTGCCAGCAGTTACTCGAGCGGGAGGGGGAATGAGCAGTTCTTC. The chain uses TRBV6-6 and TRBJ2-1; 10 positions agree with TRBD2. This CDR3 contains 15 residues. J gave up 7 bases and V 0 bases, and 3 bases lay outside the gene matches. The germline V gene encodes CDR1 MNHNY and CDR2 SVGAGI (reference sequence).

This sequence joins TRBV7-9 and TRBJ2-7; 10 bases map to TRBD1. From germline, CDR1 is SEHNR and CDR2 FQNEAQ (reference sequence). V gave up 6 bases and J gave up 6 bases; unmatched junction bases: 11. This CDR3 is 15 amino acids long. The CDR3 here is CASRVRQGASGEQYF. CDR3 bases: TGTGCCAGCAGGGTTCGACAGGGGGCGTCGGGCGAGCAGTACTTC.

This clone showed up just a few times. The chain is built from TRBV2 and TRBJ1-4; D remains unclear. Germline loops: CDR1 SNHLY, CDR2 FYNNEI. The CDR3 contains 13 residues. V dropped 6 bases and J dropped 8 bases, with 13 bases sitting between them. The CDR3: CASRLDGSEKLFF. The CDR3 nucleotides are TGTGCCAGCAGGCTCGACGGTTCGGAAAAACTGTTTTTT.

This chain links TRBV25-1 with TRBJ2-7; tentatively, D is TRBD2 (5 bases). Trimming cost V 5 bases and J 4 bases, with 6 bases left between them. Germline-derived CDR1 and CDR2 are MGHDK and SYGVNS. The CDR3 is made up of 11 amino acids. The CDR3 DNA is TGTGCCAGCAGTCGGGATTACGAGCAGTACTTC. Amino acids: CASSRDYEQYF.

The CDR3 is CASSVGSSGSQDTQYF. CDR3 sequence (DNA): TGTGCCAGCAGCGTAGGCTCTAGCGGGAGTCAAGATACGCAGTATTTT. V gene TRBV9 combines with J gene TRBJ2-3, with TRBD2 identical over 10 bases. The CDR3 runs to 16 residues. V dropped 0 bases and J dropped 5; count of bases not matched to a gene: 6. The germline gives CDR1 SGDLS, CDR2 YYNGEE. Drawing the rest from reference TRBV9 and TRBJ2-3, the complete variable domain is DSGVTQTPKHLITATGQRVTLRCSPRSGDLSVYWYQQSLDQGLQFLIQYYNGEERAKGNILERFSAQQFPDLHSELNLSSLELGDSALYFCASSVGSSGSQDTQYFGPGTRLTVL.

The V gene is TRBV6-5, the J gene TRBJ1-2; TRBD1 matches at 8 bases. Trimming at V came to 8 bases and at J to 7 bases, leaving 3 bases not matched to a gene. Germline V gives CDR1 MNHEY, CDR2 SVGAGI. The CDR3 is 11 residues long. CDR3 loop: CASGTGAGYTF. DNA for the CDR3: TGTGCCAGCGGGACAGGAGCTGGCTACACCTTC.

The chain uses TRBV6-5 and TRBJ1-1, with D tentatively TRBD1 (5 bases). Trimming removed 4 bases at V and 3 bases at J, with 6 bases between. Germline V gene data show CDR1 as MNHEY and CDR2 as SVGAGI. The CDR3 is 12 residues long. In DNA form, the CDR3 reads TGTGCCAGCAGTTTGGGGGACACTGAAGCTTTCTTT. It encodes CASSLGDTEAFF.

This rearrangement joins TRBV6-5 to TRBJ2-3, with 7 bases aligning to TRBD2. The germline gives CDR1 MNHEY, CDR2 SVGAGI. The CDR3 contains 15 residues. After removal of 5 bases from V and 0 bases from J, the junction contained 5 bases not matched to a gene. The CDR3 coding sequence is TGTGCCAGCAGTAGGGACTACCTGAGCACAGATACGCAGTATTTT. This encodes CASSRDYLSTDTQYF.

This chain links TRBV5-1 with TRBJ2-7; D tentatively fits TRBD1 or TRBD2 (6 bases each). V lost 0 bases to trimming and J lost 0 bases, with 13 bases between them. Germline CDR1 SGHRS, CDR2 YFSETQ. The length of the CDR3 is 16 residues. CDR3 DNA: TGCGCCAGCAGCTTGGCCGGCGGGACACTCTCCTACGAGCAGTACTTC. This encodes CASSLAGGTLSYEQYF. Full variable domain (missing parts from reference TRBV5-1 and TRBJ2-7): KAGVTQTPRYLIKTRGQQVTLSCSPISGHRSVSWYQQTPGQGLQFLFEYFSETQRNKGNFPGRFSGRQFSNSRSEMNVSTLELGDSALYLCASSLAGGTLSYEQYFGPGTRLTVT.

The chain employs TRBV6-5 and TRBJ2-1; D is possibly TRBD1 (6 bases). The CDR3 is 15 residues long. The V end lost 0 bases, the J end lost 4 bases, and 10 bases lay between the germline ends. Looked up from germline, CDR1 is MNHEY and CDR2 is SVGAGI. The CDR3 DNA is TGTGCCAGCAGTTACTCGGGGCAGGGGTACAATGAGCAGTTCTTC. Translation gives CASSYSGQGYNEQFF.

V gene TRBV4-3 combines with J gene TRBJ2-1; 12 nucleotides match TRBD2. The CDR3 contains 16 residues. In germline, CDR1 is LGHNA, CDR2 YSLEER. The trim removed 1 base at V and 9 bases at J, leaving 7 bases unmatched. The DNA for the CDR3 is TGCGCCAGCAGCCAAGTCGGGACTAGCGGGTCGGGTGAGCAGTTCTTC. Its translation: CASSQVGTSGSGEQFF.

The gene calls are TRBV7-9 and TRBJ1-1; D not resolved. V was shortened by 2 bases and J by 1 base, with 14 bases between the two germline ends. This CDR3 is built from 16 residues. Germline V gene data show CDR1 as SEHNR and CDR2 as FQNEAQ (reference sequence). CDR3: CASSLSSTVRNTEAFF. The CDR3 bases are TGTGCCAGCAGCTTATCATCTACGGTGAGGAACACTGAAGCTTTCTTT.

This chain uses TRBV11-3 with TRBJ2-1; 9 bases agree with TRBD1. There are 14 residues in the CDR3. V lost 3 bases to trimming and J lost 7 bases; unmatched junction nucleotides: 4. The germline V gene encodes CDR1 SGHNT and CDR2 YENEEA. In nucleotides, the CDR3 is TGTGCCAGCAGCTTGGGACAGGGAGGGAATGAGCAGTTCTTC. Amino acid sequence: CASSLGQGGNEQFF.